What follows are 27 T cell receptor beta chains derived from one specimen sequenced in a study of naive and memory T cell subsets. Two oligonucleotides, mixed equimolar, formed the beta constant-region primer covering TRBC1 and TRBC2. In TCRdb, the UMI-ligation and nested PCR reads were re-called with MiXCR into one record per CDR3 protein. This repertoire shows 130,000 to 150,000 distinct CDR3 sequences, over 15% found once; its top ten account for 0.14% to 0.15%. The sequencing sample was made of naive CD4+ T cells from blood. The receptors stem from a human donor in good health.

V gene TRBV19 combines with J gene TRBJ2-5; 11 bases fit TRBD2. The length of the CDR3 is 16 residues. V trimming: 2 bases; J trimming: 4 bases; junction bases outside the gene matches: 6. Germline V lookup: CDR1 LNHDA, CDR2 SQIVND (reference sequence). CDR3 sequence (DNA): TGTGCCAGTAGTATAATGACTAGCGGGACTGGAGAGACCCAGTACTTC. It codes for CASSIMTSGTGETQYF.

The CDR3, as DNA: TGTGCCAGCAGTTTAGTTCGAGCGGGAGATAGCTCAGATACGCAGTATTTT. It specifies CASSLVRAGDSSDTQYF. The J gene is TRBJ2-3, the V gene TRBV12-3 or TRBV12-4, with 8 bases matching TRBD2. J lost 4 bases, V lost 1 base, and 10 bases had no gene match. The CDR3 has 17 residues.

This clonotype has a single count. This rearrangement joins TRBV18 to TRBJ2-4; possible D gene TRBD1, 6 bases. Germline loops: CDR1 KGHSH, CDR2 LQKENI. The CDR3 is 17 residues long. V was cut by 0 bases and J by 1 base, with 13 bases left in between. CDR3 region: CASSPPQAGAAKNIQYF. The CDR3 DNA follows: TGTGCCAGCTCACCACCCCAAGCAGGGGCGGCCAAAAACATTCAGTACTTC. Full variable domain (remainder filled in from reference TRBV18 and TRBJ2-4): NAGVMQNPRHLVRRRGQEARLRCSPMKGHSHVYWYRQLPEEGLKFMVYLQKENIIDESGMPKERFSAEFPKEGPSILRIQQVVRGDSAAYFCASSPPQAGAAKNIQYFGAGTRLSVL.

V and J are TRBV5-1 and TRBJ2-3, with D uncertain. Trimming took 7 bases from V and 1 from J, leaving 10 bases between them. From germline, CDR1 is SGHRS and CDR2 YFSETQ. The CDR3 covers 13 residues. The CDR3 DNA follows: TGCGCCAGCTTCACTGGGGGCACAGATACGCAGTATTTT. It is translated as CASFTGGTDTQYF.

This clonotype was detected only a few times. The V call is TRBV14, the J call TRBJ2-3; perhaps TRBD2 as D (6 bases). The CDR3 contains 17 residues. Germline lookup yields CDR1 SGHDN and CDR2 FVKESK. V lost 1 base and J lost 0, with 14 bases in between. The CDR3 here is CASSQGRRERSTDTQYF. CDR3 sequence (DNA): TGTGCCAGCAGCCAAGGGCGGAGGGAGCGGAGCACAGATACGCAGTATTTT.

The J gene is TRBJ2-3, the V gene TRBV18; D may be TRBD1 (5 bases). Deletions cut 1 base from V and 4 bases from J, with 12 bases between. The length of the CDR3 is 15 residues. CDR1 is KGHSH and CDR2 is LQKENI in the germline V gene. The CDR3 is CASSPRMGQADTQYF. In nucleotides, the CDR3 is TGTGCCAGCTCACCACGAATGGGGCAGGCAGATACGCAGTATTTT. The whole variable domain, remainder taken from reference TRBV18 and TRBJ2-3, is NAGVMQNPRHLVRRRGQEARLRCSPMKGHSHVYWYRQLPEEGLKFMVYLQKENIIDESGMPKERFSAEFPKEGPSILRIQQVVRGDSAAYFCASSPRMGQADTQYFGPGTRLTVL.

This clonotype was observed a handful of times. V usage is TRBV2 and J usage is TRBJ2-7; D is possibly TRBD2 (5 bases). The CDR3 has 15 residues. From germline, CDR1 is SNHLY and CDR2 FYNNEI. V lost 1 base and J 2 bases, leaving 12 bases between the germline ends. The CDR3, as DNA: TGTGCCAGCAGTGAAGAGCGCGGGCCAGCCTACGAGCAGTACTTC. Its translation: CASSEERGPAYEQYF.

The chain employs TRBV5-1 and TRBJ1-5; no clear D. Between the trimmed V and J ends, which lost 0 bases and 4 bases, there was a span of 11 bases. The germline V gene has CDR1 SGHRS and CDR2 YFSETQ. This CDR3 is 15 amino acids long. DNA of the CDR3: TGCGCCAGCAGCTTGGCCGGAGACCGAAATCAGCCCCAGCATTTT. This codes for CASSLAGDRNQPQHF.

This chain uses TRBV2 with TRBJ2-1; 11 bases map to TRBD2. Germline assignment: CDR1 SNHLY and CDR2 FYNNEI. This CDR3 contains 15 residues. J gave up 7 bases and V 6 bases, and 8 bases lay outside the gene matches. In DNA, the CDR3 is TGTGCCAGCAGGATACTAGCGGGAGAGGGTAATGAGCAGTTCTTC. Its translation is CASRILAGEGNEQFF.

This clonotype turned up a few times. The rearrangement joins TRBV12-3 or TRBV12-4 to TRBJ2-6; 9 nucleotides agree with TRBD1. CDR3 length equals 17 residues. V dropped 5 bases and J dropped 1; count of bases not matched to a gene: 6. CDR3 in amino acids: CASSGQGKSSGANVLTF. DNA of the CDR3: TGTGCCAGCAGTGGACAGGGGAAAAGTTCTGGGGCCAACGTCCTGACTTTC.

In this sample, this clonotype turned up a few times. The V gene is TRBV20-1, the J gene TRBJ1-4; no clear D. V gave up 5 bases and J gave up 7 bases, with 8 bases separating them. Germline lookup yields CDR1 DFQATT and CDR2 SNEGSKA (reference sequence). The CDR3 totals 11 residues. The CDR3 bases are TGCAGTGCTTATGAATTTGAAAAACTGTTTTTT. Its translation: CSAYEFEKLFF.

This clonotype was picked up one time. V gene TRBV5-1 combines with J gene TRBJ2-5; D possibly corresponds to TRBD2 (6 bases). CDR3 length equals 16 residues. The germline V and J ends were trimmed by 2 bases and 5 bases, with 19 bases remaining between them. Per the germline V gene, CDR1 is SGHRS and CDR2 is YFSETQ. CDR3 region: CASSLLPTRGSETQYF. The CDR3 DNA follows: TGCGCCAGCAGCTTACTCCCCACTCGGGGGTCGGAGACCCAGTACTTC.

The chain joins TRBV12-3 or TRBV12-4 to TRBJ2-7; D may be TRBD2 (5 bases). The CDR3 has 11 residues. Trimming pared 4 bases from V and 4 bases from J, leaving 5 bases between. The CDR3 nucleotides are TGTGCCAGCAGTTCGGGGTACGAGCAGTACTTC. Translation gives CASSSGYEQYF.

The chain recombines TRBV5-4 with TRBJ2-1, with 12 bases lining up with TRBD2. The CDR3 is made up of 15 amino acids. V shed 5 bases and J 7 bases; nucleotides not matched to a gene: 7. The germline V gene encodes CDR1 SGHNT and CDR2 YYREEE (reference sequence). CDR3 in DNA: TGTGCCAGCAGTTTTAGACTAGCGGGAGATAATGAGCAGTTCTTC. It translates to CASSFRLAGDNEQFF.

The CDR3 is CASSFLGSSGNTIYF. CDR3 sequence (DNA): TGTGCCAGCAGCTTTCTGGGAAGCTCTGGAAACACCATATATTTT. This chain links TRBV7-2 with TRBJ1-3; D unclear. The CDR3 is 15 residues long. Germline V gives CDR1 SGHTA, CDR2 FQGNSA. V was shortened by 3 bases and J by 0 bases, with 9 bases between the two germline ends. The full variable domain, its missing parts supplied by reference TRBV7-2 and TRBJ1-3, is GAGVSQSPSNKVTEKGKDVELRCDPISGHTALYWYRQSLGQGLEFLIYFQGNSAPDKSGLPSDRFSAERTGGSVSTLTIQRTQQEDSAVYLCASSFLGSSGNTIYFGEGSWLTVV.

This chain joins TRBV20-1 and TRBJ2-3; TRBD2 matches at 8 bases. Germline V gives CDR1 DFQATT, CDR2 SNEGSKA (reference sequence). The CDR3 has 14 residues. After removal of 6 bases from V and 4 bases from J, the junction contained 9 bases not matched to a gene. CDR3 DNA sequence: TGCAGTGCGCACCTGAGCGGGAGTCCAGATACGCAGTATTTT. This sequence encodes CSAHLSGSPDTQYF.

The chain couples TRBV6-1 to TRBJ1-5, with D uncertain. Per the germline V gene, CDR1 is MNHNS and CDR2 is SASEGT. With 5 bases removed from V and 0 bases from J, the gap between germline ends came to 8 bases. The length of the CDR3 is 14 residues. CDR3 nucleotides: TGTGCCAGCAGTTTTGATTATAGCAATCAGCCCCAGCATTTT. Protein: CASSFDYSNQPQHF.

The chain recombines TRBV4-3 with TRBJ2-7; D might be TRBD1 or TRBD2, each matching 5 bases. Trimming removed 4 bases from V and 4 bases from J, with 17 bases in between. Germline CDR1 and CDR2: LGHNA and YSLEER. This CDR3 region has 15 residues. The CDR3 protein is CASSLHRDGVYEQYF. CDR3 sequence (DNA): TGCGCCAGCAGCCTTCACCGGGACGGCGTTTACGAGCAGTACTTC.

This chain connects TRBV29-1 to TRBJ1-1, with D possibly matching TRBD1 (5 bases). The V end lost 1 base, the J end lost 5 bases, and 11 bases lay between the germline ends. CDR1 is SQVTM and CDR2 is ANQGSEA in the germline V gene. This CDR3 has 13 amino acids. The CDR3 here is CSVEGGARTEAFF. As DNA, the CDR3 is TGCAGCGTTGAAGGAGGGGCGAGGACTGAAGCTTTCTTT.

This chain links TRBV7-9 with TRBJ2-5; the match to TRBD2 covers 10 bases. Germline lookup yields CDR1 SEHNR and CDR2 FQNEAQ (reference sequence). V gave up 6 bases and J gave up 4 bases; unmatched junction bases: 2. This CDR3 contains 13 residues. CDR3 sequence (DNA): TGTGCCAGCAGGCAGCGGGAGGGAGAGACCCAGTACTTC. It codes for CASRQREGETQYF.

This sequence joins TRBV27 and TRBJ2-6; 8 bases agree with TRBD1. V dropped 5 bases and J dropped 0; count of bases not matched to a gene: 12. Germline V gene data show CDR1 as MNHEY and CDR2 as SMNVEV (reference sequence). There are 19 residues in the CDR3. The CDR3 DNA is TGTGCCAGCAGTATCGGACAGGGTCTTACGCGCTCTGGGGCCAACGTCCTGACTTTC. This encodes CASSIGQGLTRSGANVLTF.

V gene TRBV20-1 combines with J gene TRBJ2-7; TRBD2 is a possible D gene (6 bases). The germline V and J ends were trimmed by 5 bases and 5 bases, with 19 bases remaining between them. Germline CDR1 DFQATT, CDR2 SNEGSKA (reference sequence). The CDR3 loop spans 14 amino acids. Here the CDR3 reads CSARIAGRGNEQYF. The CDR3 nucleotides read TGCAGTGCTCGCATTGCCGGGCGGGGCAACGAGCAGTACTTC.

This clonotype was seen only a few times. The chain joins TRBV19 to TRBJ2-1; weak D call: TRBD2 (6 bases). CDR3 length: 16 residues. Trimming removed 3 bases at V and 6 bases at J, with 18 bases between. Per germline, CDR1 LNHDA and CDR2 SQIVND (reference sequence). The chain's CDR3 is CASSIGIPFGSNEQFF. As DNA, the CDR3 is TGTGCCAGTAGTATTGGTATCCCTTTCGGGAGCAATGAGCAGTTCTTC.

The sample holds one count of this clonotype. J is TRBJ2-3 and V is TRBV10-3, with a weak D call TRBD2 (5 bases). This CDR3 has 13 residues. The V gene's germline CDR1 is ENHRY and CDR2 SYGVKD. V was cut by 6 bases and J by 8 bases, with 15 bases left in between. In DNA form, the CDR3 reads TGTGCCATCAGGTCGGGGAGAAAGGGTACGCAGTATTTT. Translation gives CAIRSGRKGTQYF.

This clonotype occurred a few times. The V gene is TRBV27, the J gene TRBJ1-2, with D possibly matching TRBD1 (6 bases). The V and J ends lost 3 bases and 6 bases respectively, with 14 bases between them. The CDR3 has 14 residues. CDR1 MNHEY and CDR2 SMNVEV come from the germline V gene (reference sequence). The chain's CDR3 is CASSFWRGGNGYTF. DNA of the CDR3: TGTGCCAGCAGTTTTTGGCGAGGGGGGAATGGCTACACCTTC.

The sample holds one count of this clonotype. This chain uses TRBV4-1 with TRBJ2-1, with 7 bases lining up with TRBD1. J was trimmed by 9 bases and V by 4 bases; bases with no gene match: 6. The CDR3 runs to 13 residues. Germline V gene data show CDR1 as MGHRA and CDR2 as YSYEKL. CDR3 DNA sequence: TGCGCCAGCAGCCGTACAGGGGCTCCTGAGCAGTTCTTC. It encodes CASSRTGAPEQFF.

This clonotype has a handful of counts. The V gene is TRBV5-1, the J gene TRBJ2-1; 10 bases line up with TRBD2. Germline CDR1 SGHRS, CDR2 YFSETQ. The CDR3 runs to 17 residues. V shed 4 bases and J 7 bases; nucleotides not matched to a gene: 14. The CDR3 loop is CASSLPTTSGTGNEQFF. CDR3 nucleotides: TGCGCCAGCAGCCTGCCAACTACTAGCGGGACTGGGAATGAGCAGTTCTTC.